Listed below are T cell receptor beta chains from one sample, sequenced in a study of blood T cell repertoires in COVID-19. TCRdb's table, derived via immunoSEQ multiplex PCR, lists solely in-frame clones and lacks some. Altogether about 210,000 clones are present, around 82% being singletons, with the ten largest covering roughly 2.6%. Specimen: peripheral blood. The origin of the receptors is a woman aged 40 to 50 with active or convalescent COVID-19. CDR3s include the opening cysteine and the closing phenylalanine or tryptophan. A D gene is named only where the DNA matches it firmly. A row's size may be missing; if present it is once, few, many or a size class.

J gene: TRBJ1-3
clone size: .
D gene: .
V gene: TRBV27
CDR3 protein: CASSRTGSGTIYF
CDR3 DNA: TGTGCCAGCAGTCGCACAGGGTCAGGGACCATATATTTT

J gene: TRBJ2-5
clone size: few
D gene: TRBD2
V gene: TRBV3-1/TRBV3-2
CDR3 protein: CASSHITGGAGETQYF
CDR3 DNA: TGTGCCAGCAGCCATATTACGGGGGGGGCAGGGGAGACCCAGTACTTC

J gene: TRBJ1-2
clone size: few
D gene: TRBD1
V gene: TRBV30
CDR3 protein: CAWSWDRGRTNYGYTF
CDR3 DNA: TGTGCCTGGAGTTGGGACAGGGGGCGGACCAACTATGGCTACACCTTC

J gene: TRBJ2-2
clone size: once
D gene: .
V gene: TRBV9
CDR3 protein: CASSSYPGIGGELFF
CDR3 DNA: TGTGCCAGCAGCTCCTACCCGGGGATAGGCGGGGAGCTGTTTTTT

J gene: TRBJ2-5
clone size: .
D gene: TRBD2
V gene: TRBV19
CDR3 protein: CASSESGGGARETQYF
CDR3 DNA: TGTGCCAGTAGCGAATCCGGCGGGGGGGCTCGGGAGACCCAGTACTTC

J gene: TRBJ2-2
clone size: .
D gene: TRBD2
V gene: TRBV3-1/TRBV3-2
CDR3 protein: CASSQDPSGSDTGELFF
CDR3 DNA: TGTGCCAGCAGCCAAGATCCTAGCGGGAGCGACACCGGGGAGCTGTTTTTT

J gene: TRBJ2-2
clone size: .
D gene: .
V gene: TRBV5-1
CDR3 protein: CASSFNSGADTGELFF
CDR3 DNA: TGCGCCAGCAGCTTTAACTCGGGAGCGGACACCGGGGAGCTGTTTTTT

J gene: TRBJ2-1
clone size: few
D gene: .
V gene: TRBV2
CDR3 protein: CASLPQGWNEQFF
CDR3 DNA: TGTGCCAGCCTACCACAGGGTTGGAATGAGCAGTTCTTC

J gene: TRBJ1-5
clone size: few
D gene: .
V gene: TRBV5-6
CDR3 protein: CASSLQGGDQPQHF
CDR3 DNA: TGTGCCAGCAGCTTACAGGGAGGGGATCAGCCCCAGCATTTT

J gene: TRBJ2-3
clone size: .
D gene: .
V gene: TRBV6-5
CDR3 protein: CASSLAGVLDTQYF
CDR3 DNA: TGTGCCAGCAGTCTAGCAGGGGTTTTGGATACGCAGTATTTT

J gene: TRBJ1-6
clone size: .
D gene: TRBD1
V gene: TRBV5-4
CDR3 protein: CASSFTRGLNSPLHF
CDR3 DNA: TGTGCCAGCAGCTTTACCAGGGGGCTTAATTCACCCCTCCACTTT

J gene: TRBJ2-7
clone size: .
D gene: TRBD2
V gene: TRBV15
CDR3 protein: CATSRINSGRPNEQYF
CDR3 DNA: TGTGCCACCAGCAGAATCAATAGCGGGAGACCCAACGAGCAGTACTTC

J gene: TRBJ2-7
clone size: .
D gene: TRBD1
V gene: TRBV28
CDR3 protein: CASSPLLGTAFYEQYF
CDR3 DNA: TGTGCCAGCAGTCCACTGCTCGGGACAGCCTTTTACGAGCAGTACTTC

J gene: TRBJ1-2
clone size: .
D gene: TRBD1
V gene: TRBV3-1/TRBV3-2
CDR3 protein: CASSHQTGEYGYTF
CDR3 DNA: TGTGCCAGCAGCCACCAGACAGGGGAATATGGCTACACCTTC

J gene: TRBJ2-3
clone size: .
D gene: TRBD2
V gene: TRBV24-1
CDR3 protein: CATSEPYLAGSGGTDTQYF
CDR3 DNA: TGTGCCACCAGTGAACCTTACCTAGCGGGGTCGGGGGGCACAGATACGCAGTATTTT

J gene: TRBJ2-7
clone size: .
D gene: TRBD2
V gene: TRBV18
CDR3 protein: CASSPTNIGPRHGREGLSHEQYF
CDR3 DNA: TGTGCCAGCTCACCAACGAATATCGGACCCAGGCACGGGCGGGAGGGCCTCTCCCACGAGCAGTACTTC

J gene: TRBJ1-2
clone size: .
D gene: TRBD1
V gene: TRBV30
CDR3 protein: CAAGQGVYGYTF
CDR3 DNA: TGTGCTGCGGGGCAGGGGGTCTATGGCTACACCTTC

J gene: TRBJ1-5
clone size: .
D gene: .
V gene: TRBV30
CDR3 protein: CAWSLGAGEQPQHF
CDR3 DNA: TGTGCCTGGAGTCTGGGGGCAGGGGAACAGCCCCAGCATTTT

J gene: TRBJ1-5
clone size: .
D gene: .
V gene: TRBV30
CDR3 protein: CAWQYPYSNQPQHF
CDR3 DNA: TGTGCCTGGCAGTACCCTTATAGCAATCAGCCCCAGCATTTT

J gene: TRBJ2-5
clone size: .
D gene: .
V gene: TRBV25-1
CDR3 protein: CASSEPDRYQETQYF
CDR3 DNA: TGTGCCAGCAGTGAACCCGACAGGTACCAAGAGACCCAGTACTTC

J gene: TRBJ2-7
clone size: .
D gene: TRBD1
V gene: TRBV6-5
CDR3 protein: CASRPGQGGRYEQYF
CDR3 DNA: TGTGCCAGCAGACCGGGACAGGGGGGACGGTACGAGCAGTACTTC

J gene: TRBJ1-6
clone size: .
D gene: .
V gene: TRBV4-2
CDR3 protein: CASSQDYGGNSPLHF
CDR3 DNA: TGTGCCAGCAGCCAAGATTACGGGGGTAATTCACCCCTCCACTTT

J gene: TRBJ1-4
clone size: .
D gene: .
V gene: TRBV15
CDR3 protein: CATRDPGGREKLFF
CDR3 DNA: TGTGCCACCAGGGACCCGGGGGGGCGGGAAAAACTGTTTTTT

J gene: TRBJ2-3
clone size: .
D gene: TRBD2
V gene: TRBV3-1/TRBV3-2
CDR3 protein: CASSQGLAGMPDTQYF
CDR3 DNA: TGTGCCAGCAGCCAGGGACTAGCGGGGATGCCAGATACGCAGTATTTT

J gene: TRBJ2-7
clone size: .
D gene: TRBD1
V gene: TRBV3-1/TRBV3-2
CDR3 protein: CASSQRQGILDRQLATSYEQYF
CDR3 DNA: TGTGCCAGCAGCCAGCGACAGGGGATTTTGGACCGACAGCTAGCGACCTCCTACGAGCAGTACTTC

J gene: TRBJ2-1
clone size: .
D gene: .
V gene: TRBV19
CDR3 protein: CASSSRPGLHYNEQFF
CDR3 DNA: TGTGCCAGTAGTTCGCGGCCGGGGTTGCACTACAATGAGCAGTTCTTC

J gene: TRBJ1-4
clone size: .
D gene: .
V gene: TRBV14
CDR3 protein: CASSPIQGTNEKLFF
CDR3 DNA: TGTGCCAGCAGCCCCATCCAGGGGACTAATGAAAAACTGTTTTTT

J gene: TRBJ1-1
clone size: .
D gene: .
V gene: TRBV5-1
CDR3 protein: CASSFYKGGMNTEAFF
CDR3 DNA: TGCGCCAGCAGCTTTTACAAGGGGGGGATGAACACTGAAGCTTTCTTT

J gene: TRBJ2-1
clone size: .
D gene: TRBD1
V gene: TRBV25-1
CDR3 protein: CASSGGQGVNEQFF
CDR3 DNA: TGTGCCAGCAGTGGGGGACAGGGGGTCAATGAGCAGTTCTTC

J gene: TRBJ1-3
clone size: .
D gene: .
V gene: TRBV19
CDR3 protein: CASSIGRGYGNTIYF
CDR3 DNA: TGTGCCAGTAGTATAGGAAGGGGATATGGAAACACCATATATTTT

J gene: TRBJ1-6
clone size: few
D gene: .
V gene: TRBV2
CDR3 protein: CASSVAGGADNSPLHF
CDR3 DNA: TGTGCCAGCAGTGTGGCAGGAGGCGCAGATAATTCACCCCTCCACTTT

J gene: TRBJ1-5
clone size: .
D gene: TRBD1
V gene: TRBV2
CDR3 protein: CASRQGVSGNQPQHF
CDR3 DNA: TGTGCCAGCCGACAGGGTGTAAGCGGCAATCAGCCCCAGCATTTT

J gene: TRBJ2-2
clone size: .
D gene: TRBD1
V gene: TRBV6-5
CDR3 protein: CASSYPGQGGGELFF
CDR3 DNA: TGTGCCAGCAGTTATCCCGGACAGGGCGGCGGGGAGCTGTTTTTT

J gene: TRBJ2-2
clone size: .
D gene: .
V gene: TRBV4-3
CDR3 protein: CASSLLPRAESGELFF
CDR3 DNA: TGCGCCAGCAGCCTCCTCCCGAGGGCGGAATCCGGGGAGCTGTTTTTT

J gene: TRBJ2-7
clone size: .
D gene: .
V gene: TRBV30
CDR3 protein: CAWSRSGYEQYF
CDR3 DNA: TGTGCCTGGAGTAGGTCAGGCTACGAGCAGTACTTC

J gene: TRBJ2-3
clone size: .
D gene: .
V gene: TRBV27
CDR3 protein: CASSLFGERTDTQYF
CDR3 DNA: TGTGCCAGCAGTTTATTCGGGGAACGCACAGATACGCAGTATTTT

J gene: TRBJ2-3
clone size: few
D gene: .
V gene: TRBV7-2
CDR3 protein: CASSPDSGGTDTQYF
CDR3 DNA: TGTGCCAGCAGCCCAGATTCAGGAGGGACAGATACGCAGTATTTT

J gene: TRBJ1-4
clone size: .
D gene: .
V gene: TRBV6-5
CDR3 protein: CASSYSPTGEKLFF
CDR3 DNA: TGTGCCAGCAGTTACTCCCCGACAGGTGAAAAACTGTTTTTT

J gene: TRBJ1-1
clone size: few
D gene: .
V gene: TRBV3-1/TRBV3-2
CDR3 protein: CASKTMNTEAFF
CDR3 DNA: TGTGCCAGCAAAACAATGAACACTGAAGCTTTCTTT

J gene: TRBJ2-7
clone size: .
D gene: .
V gene: TRBV10-1
CDR3 protein: CASTDTVSYEQYF
CDR3 DNA: TGCGCCAGCACAGACACAGTCTCATACGAGCAGTACTTC